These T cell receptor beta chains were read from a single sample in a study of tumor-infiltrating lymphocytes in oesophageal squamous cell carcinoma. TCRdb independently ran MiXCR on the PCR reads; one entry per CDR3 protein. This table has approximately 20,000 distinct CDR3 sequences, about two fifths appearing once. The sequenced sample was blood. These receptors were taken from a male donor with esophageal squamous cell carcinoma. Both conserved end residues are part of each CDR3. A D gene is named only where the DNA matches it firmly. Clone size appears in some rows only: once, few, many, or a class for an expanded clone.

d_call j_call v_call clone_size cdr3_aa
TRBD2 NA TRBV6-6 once CASSYSLAGGNEQFF
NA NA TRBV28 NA CASMGGARYEQYF
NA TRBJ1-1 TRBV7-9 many CASSYPGTSIGPNTEAFF
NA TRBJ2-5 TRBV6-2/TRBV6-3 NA CASRKQETQYF
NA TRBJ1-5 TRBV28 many CATTPAGSNQPQHF
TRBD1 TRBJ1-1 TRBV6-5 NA CASSIRGSNTEAFF
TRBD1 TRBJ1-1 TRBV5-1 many CASSLNRGETEAFF
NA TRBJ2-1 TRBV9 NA CASSVATFRGSSYNEQFF
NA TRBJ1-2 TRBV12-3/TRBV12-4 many CASSLKGRGDYGYTF
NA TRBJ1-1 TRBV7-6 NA CAGIGEFGTEAFF
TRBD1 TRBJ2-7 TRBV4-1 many CASSRDRGHEQYF
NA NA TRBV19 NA CASRPSVGGHEQYF
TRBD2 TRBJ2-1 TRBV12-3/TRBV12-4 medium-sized CASSPLLSSGRARTYNEQFF
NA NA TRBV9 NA CASSLGQQTANYGYTF
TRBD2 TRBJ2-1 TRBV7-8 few CASSYTTSGTYNEQFF
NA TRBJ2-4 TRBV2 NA CASSMSRKNIQYF
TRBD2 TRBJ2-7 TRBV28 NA CASSLEPGLALSYEQYF
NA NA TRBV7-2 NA CASSWTHEQYF
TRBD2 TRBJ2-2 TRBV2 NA CASRTSGLSTGELFF
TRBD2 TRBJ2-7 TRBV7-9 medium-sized CASSFTSGRVYEQYF
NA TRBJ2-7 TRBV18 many CASSPYGPIETLEQYF
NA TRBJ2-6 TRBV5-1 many CASSLGQVSSGANVLTF
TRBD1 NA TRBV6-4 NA CASSTGGTETQYF
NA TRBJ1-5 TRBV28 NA CASSLSGSNQPQHF
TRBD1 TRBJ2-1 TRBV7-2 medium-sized CASSLRTGKHNEQFF
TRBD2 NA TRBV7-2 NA CASRVGLALKETQYF
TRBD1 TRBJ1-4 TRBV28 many CASRTGISEKLFF
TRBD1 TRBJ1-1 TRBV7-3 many CASSPGTGLNTEAFF